This TCR beta chain was sequenced during a study of T cells in Graves' hyperthyroidism and ophthalmopathy. This clonotype was picked up a small number of times. This CDR3 spans 13 amino acids. V shed 7 bases and J shed 2 bases, with 11 bases lying between them. The V gene's germline CDR1 is LNHDA and CDR2 SQIVND (reference sequence). RNA transcripts gave rise to amplified TCR beta CDR3 regions. In the first-round RT-PCR of the TCR CDR3, the HTBI primer set was used. TCRdb re-analysed the multiplex PCR reads in MiXCR, keeping a single row per CDR3 protein. The sample records approximately 610,000 distinct CDR3 sequences, roughly 14% being singletons.

Sequenced sample: blood. The clonotype originates from a woman aged 40 to 50 with Graves' ophthalmopathy. This sequence joins TRBV19 and TRBJ1-1; D gene unclear. The CDR3 nucleotides are TGTGCCAGTATGTTGCGGTCTAACACTGAAGCTTTCTTT. It encodes CASMLRSNTEAFF.